The 6 T cell receptor beta chains below all came from one sample that was sequenced in a study of T cells expressing NK-cell markers. TCRdb reanalyzed the 5' RACE reads, giving one entry per CDR3 protein sequence and no DNA. The sample shows roughly 150,000 distinct CDR3 sequences, and around 20% sits with its ten largest clones. What was sequenced was blood T cells: a sorted CD56 or NKG2C T cell subset, CD4+ or CD8+ T cells, or bulk PBMC T cells (not recorded which). The receptor set was obtained from a man aged 18 to 70 in good health.

The rearrangement joins TRBV2 to TRBJ1-6; no DNA is available, so the TRBD1 call from TCRdb remains unchecked. The CDR3 is made up of 12 amino acids. Germline assignment: CDR1 SNHLY and CDR2 FYNNEI. This CDR3 is CASRGGLAPLHF.

The chain carries TRBV7-2 and TRBJ2-3; checking the TCRdb D call of TRBD1 is not possible without DNA. The CDR3 contains 12 residues. Germline CDR1 and CDR2: SGHTA and FQGNSA. CDR3 residues: CASHSGDRAEYF. Supplemented by reference TRBV7-2 and TRBJ2-3, the full variable domain reads GAGVSQSPSNKVTEKGKDVELRCDPISGHTALYWYRQSLGQGLEFLIYFQGNSAPDKSGLPSDRFSAERTGGSVSTLTIQRTQQEDSAVYLCASHSGDRAEYFGPGTRLTVL.

The chain recombines TRBV7-9 with TRBJ2-7; TCRdb lists TRBD1, though no DNA is available to test this call. Germline values: CDR1 SEHNR, CDR2 FQNEAQ (reference sequence). CDR3 size: 14 residues. This CDR3 is CASSPEDRPNEQYF.

The chain carries TRBV19 and TRBJ2-1; TCRdb's assignment of TRBD1 cannot be checked, as there is no DNA. Germline values: CDR1 LNHDA, CDR2 SQIVND (reference sequence). The CDR3 is made up of 11 amino acids. CDR3 protein: CASSYRVEQFF. The whole variable domain, remainder taken from reference TRBV19 and TRBJ2-1, is DGGITQSPKYLFRKEGQNVTLSCEQNLNHDAMYWYRQDPGQGLRLIYYSQIVNDFQKGDIAEGYSVSREKKESFPLTVTSAQKNPTAFYLCASSYRVEQFFGPGTRLTVL.

V is TRBV6-2 or TRBV6-3 and J is TRBJ2-7; the D call of TRBD2 rests on TCRdb alone, since no DNA is present to check it. CDR3 length: 12 amino acids. Germline CDR1 is MNHEY and CDR2 is SVGEGT. The CDR3 protein is CASSNGRDEQYF.

The gene calls are TRBV7-9 and TRBJ2-4; TCRdb indicates TRBD1, and absent DNA this call remains unverified. Germline CDR1 reads SEHNR; CDR2 reads FQNEAQ (reference sequence). The CDR3 spans 16 residues. CDR3 loop: CASSPTAGTGKNIQYF.